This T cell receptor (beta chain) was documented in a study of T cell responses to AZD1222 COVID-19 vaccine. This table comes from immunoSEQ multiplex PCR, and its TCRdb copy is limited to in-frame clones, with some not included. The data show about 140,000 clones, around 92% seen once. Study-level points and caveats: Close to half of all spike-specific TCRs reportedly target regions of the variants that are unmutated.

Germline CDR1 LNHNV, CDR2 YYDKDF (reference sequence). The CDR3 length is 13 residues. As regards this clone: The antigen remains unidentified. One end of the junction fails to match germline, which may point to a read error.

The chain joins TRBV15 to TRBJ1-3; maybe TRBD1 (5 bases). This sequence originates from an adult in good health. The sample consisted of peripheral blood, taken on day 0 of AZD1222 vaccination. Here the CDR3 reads CASRVRSGNTIYF. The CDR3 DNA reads TGTGCCTCCAGGGTTCGTTCCGGAAACACCATATATTTT. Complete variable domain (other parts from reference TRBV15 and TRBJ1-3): DAMVIQNPRYQVTQFGKPVTLSCSQTLNHNVMYWYQQKSSQAPKLLFHYYDKDFNNEADTPDNFQSRRPNTSFCFLDIRSPGLGDTAMYLCASRVRSGNTIYFGEGSWLTVV.